This T cell receptor (beta chain) was recorded in a study of blood T cell repertoires in COVID-19. V lost 5 bases, J lost 2 bases, and 16 bases lay in between. This CDR3 region has 16 residues. The germline CDR1 and CDR2 sequences are MDHEN and SYDVKM. Per the study methods: Scientists estimated how many nucleated cells there were by amplifying reference gene primers. Clones were read by immunoSEQ multiplex PCR, and TCRdb kept only the in-frame ones, dropping some. From that table come the V and J calls and clone size; the DNA was used to work out D and trimming. The profile covers more than 300,000 clones, with 70% to 90% appearing a single time and under 11% taken by the ten largest. Seattle patients were enrolled during active infection and followed longitudinally.

The sample comprised peripheral blood. This sequence was found in a woman aged 30 to 39 with COVID-19, enrolled during active disease. The chain links TRBV28 to TRBJ2-1, with a weak D call TRBD1 (6 bases). For the CDR3, the DNA is TGTGCCAGCAGTCGCCAGTACAGGGCCCCCTACAATGAGCAGTTCTTC. Translating gives CASSRQYRAPYNEQFF.